A single sample is the source of the 23 T cell receptor beta chains below, sequenced in a study of blood T cell repertoires in COVID-19. Measured with immunoSEQ multiplex PCR; TCRdb has only the in-frame clones, and not every one. Found here are almost 250,000 clones, 85% of them singletons; the top ten hold about 9.1%. The specimen was PBMCs or T cells enriched from blood (not recorded which). Receptors were obtained from a woman aged 45-65 years with acute COVID-19.

This clone was picked up a small number of times. V and J are TRBV5-6 and TRBJ2-1; 7 bases are a match to TRBD1. This CDR3 region has 15 residues. Losses at the gene ends were 4 bases for V and 7 bases for J; bases not matched to a gene: 11. Germline CDR1 reads SGHDT; CDR2 reads YYEEEE. The CDR3 region has the DNA TGTGCCAGCAGCCCTCCAGGGGGATTTAAGAATGAGCAGTTCTTC. Its protein product is CASSPPGGFKNEQFF.

The V and J genes are TRBV29-1 and TRBJ2-5; possibly TRBD1 for D (6 bases). The CDR3 is made up of 13 amino acids. The germline V gene encodes CDR1 SQVTM and CDR2 ANQGSEA. The V end was cut by 6 bases, the J end by 1 base, with 12 bases between. Written as DNA, the CDR3 is TGCAGCGTACCCGGGACATCCCAAGAGACCCAGTACTTC. Amino acids: CSVPGTSQETQYF.

The chain is built from TRBV11-2 and TRBJ1-5; D is uncertain. The germline gives CDR1 SGHAT, CDR2 FQNNGV. The germline V and J ends were trimmed by 1 base and 4 bases, with 8 bases remaining between them. This CDR3 spans 14 amino acids. The CDR3 here is CASSLGGRNQPQHF. CDR3 nucleotide sequence: TGTGCCAGCAGCTTAGGTGGGAGAAATCAGCCCCAGCATTTT.

This clone has only one observation. The V gene is TRBV6-5, the J gene TRBJ1-5; D may be TRBD1 (6 bases). The germline gives CDR1 MNHEY, CDR2 SVGAGI. This CDR3 contains 15 residues. V lost 6 bases, J lost 6 bases, and 18 bases lay in between. The CDR3 reads CASSWGRGGGQPQHF. The CDR3 coding sequence is TGTGCCAGCAGCTGGGGGAGGGGGGGTGGTCAGCCCCAGCATTTT.

The CDR3 coding sequence is TGTGCCACCAGCAGAGGAGACAGGGGTGGCACAGATACGCAGTATTTT. It yields the protein CATSRGDRGGTDTQYF. The chain couples TRBV15 to TRBJ2-3; the match to TRBD1 covers 8 bases. Germline V CDR1 and CDR2: LNHNV, YYDKDF (reference sequence). The CDR3 is made up of 16 amino acids. J was trimmed by 1 base and V by 1 base; bases with no gene match: 4. The variable domain in full, with the rest retrieved from reference TRBV15 and TRBJ2-3, is DAMVIQNPRYQVTQFGKPVTLSCSQTLNHNVMYWYQQKSSQAPKLLFHYYDKDFNNEADTPDNFQSRRPNTSFCFLDIRSPGLGDTAMYLCATSRGDRGGTDTQYFGPGTRLTVL.

This chain uses TRBV7-2 with TRBJ2-1; 7 bases line up with TRBD1. The ends lost 5 bases at V and 2 bases at J; junction bases unmatched: 9. CDR1 is SGHTA and CDR2 is FQGNSA in the germline V gene. The length of the CDR3 is 16 residues. The CDR3 DNA is TGTGCCAGCAGCCCGACACCACAGGGGACCTACAATGAGCAGTTCTTC. The encoded protein is CASSPTPQGTYNEQFF.

V usage is TRBV12-3 or TRBV12-4 and J usage is TRBJ2-1; no reliable D call. The CDR3 loop spans 13 amino acids. Trimming left V 2 bases short and J 7 bases short, with 9 bases between. The CDR3 loop reads CASSLISRNEQFF. The CDR3 DNA sequence: TGTGCCAGCAGTTTAATTTCGAGAAATGAGCAGTTCTTC.

This chain connects TRBV7-9 to TRBJ2-7, with TRBD1 matching over 8 bases. The CDR3 extends over 17 amino acids. V shed 4 bases and J 7 bases; nucleotides not matched to a gene: 18. Germline V gives CDR1 SEHNR, CDR2 FQNEAQ (reference sequence). The CDR3 bases are TGTGCCAGCAGCTCCGAACCTGGACAGGGACATCTACGAGAGCAGTACTTC. Translation: CASSSEPGQGHLREQYF.

The chain is built from TRBV2 and TRBJ2-2; D is undetermined. The V end lost 5 bases, the J end lost 1 base, and 5 bases lay between the germline ends. The length of the CDR3 is 13 residues. Germline V gene sequence: CDR1 SNHLY, CDR2 FYNNEI. The CDR3 region has the DNA TGTGCCAGCAGTTCCAGGAACACCGGGGAGCTGTTTTTT. The encoded protein is CASSSRNTGELFF.

This chain links TRBV12-5 with TRBJ2-4; D not certain. V was trimmed by 0 bases and J by 8 bases, leaving 23 bases between them. CDR1 and CDR2 from the germline V gene are LGHNT and FRNRAP. The CDR3 sequence is 18 residues long. CDR3 nucleotide sequence: TGTGCTAGTGGTTTGGTACAGTTTCCGGCAACCCCGTCGGACATTCAGTACTTC. Protein product: CASGLVQFPATPSDIQYF.

This clone showed up just a few times. The chain couples TRBV6-5 to TRBJ1-5; tentatively, D is TRBD1 (5 bases). CDR3 length equals 14 residues. Per the germline V gene, CDR1 is MNHEY and CDR2 is SVGAGI. Between the trimmed V and J ends, which lost 4 bases and 6 bases, there was a span of 13 bases. The DNA for the CDR3 is TGTGCCAGCAGTTTAATAGGGAGGGGTCAGCCCCAGCATTTT. It specifies CASSLIGRGQPQHF.

In this sample, this clone turned up a few times. The chain uses TRBV6-5 and TRBJ1-3; possibly TRBD1 for D (5 bases). With 8 bases removed from V and 0 bases from J, the gap between germline ends came to 11 bases. The CDR3 consists of 14 residues. Germline V gene sequence: CDR1 MNHEY, CDR2 SVGAGI. The CDR3 DNA is TGTGCCAGCGGTCAGGGTACCTCTGGAAACACCATATATTTT. It specifies CASGQGTSGNTIYF.

V gene TRBV19 combines with J gene TRBJ1-5; TRBD1 aligns across 8 bases. There are 15 residues in the CDR3. After removal of 5 bases from V and 3 bases from J, the junction contained 6 bases not matched to a gene. Germline CDR1 LNHDA, CDR2 SQIVND (reference sequence). In nucleotides, the CDR3 is TGTGCCAGTAGTCCTCGGACAGGGTACAATCAGCCCCAGCATTTT. This gives the protein CASSPRTGYNQPQHF. The complete variable domain, with remaining parts taken from reference TRBV19 and TRBJ1-5, reads DGGITQSPKYLFRKEGQNVTLSCEQNLNHDAMYWYRQDPGQGLRLIYYSQIVNDFQKGDIAEGYSVSREKKESFPLTVTSAQKNPTAFYLCASSPRTGYNQPQHFGDGTRLSIL.

V and J are TRBV7-2 and TRBJ2-7; weak D call: TRBD2 (6 bases). This CDR3 region has 13 residues. Trimming left V 3 bases short and J 2 bases short, with 8 bases between. From germline, CDR1 is SGHTA and CDR2 FQGNSA. The chain's CDR3 is CASSLDYAYEQYF. As DNA, the CDR3 is TGTGCCAGCAGCTTGGACTATGCCTACGAGCAGTACTTC.

The gene calls are TRBV19 and TRBJ1-2, with 10 bases matching TRBD1. Per the germline V gene, CDR1 is LNHDA and CDR2 is SQIVND (reference sequence). After removal of 9 bases from V and 4 bases from J, the junction contained 14 bases not matched to a gene. The CDR3 length is 16 residues. DNA for the CDR3: TGTGCCAGCCACCCGACAGGGGGCCAGATTCGCTATGGCTACACCTTC. Protein sequence: CASHPTGGQIRYGYTF.

The chain has TRBV2 and TRBJ2-2; D gene ambiguous. Trimming left V 1 base short and J 5 bases short, with 11 bases between. This CDR3 has 15 residues. CDR1 and CDR2 (germline): SNHLY, FYNNEI. The CDR3 coding sequence is TGTGCCAGCAGTGAAGTCGGAGTATCGACCGGGGAGCTGTTTTTT. The encoded protein is CASSEVGVSTGELFF.

The rearrangement joins TRBV6-5 to TRBJ2-6; D remains ambiguous. This CDR3 region has 15 residues. V was pared by 3 bases and J by 0 bases, with 6 bases between. Germline assignment: CDR1 MNHEY and CDR2 SVGAGI. CDR3 residues: CASSYVRSGANVLTF. CDR3 in DNA: TGTGCCAGCAGTTATGTCCGCTCTGGGGCCAACGTCCTGACTTTC.

The rearrangement uses TRBV7-9 and TRBJ1-5; D remains ambiguous. Germline lookup yields CDR1 SEHNR and CDR2 FQNEAQ (reference sequence). Trimming took off 0 bases at V and 0 bases at J, with 15 bases between the two ends. CDR3 length: 18 residues. The CDR3 region is CASSLAPQRPYSNQPQHF. CDR3 DNA sequence: TGTGCCAGCAGCTTAGCCCCCCAGCGCCCGTATAGCAATCAGCCCCAGCATTTT. The entire variable domain, with the rest obtained from reference TRBV7-9 and TRBJ1-5, is as follows: DTGVSQNPRHKITKRGQNVTFRCDPISEHNRLYWYRQTLGQGPEFLTYFQNEAQLEKSRLLSDRFSAERPKGSFSTLEIQRTEQGDSAMYLCASSLAPQRPYSNQPQHFGDGTRLSIL.

The chain has TRBV5-6 and TRBJ2-7; 7 bases are shared with TRBD1. The CDR3 is made up of 15 amino acids. Germline V gene data show CDR1 as SGHDT and CDR2 as YYEEEE. The V and J ends lost 2 bases and 4 bases, in that order; junction bases with no gene match: 9. The CDR3 is CASSFWGTVPYEQYF. In nucleotides, the CDR3 is TGTGCCAGCAGCTTCTGGGGGACAGTTCCTTACGAGCAGTACTTC.

J is TRBJ2-3 and V is TRBV14; D may be TRBD1 (6 bases). In germline, CDR1 is SGHDN, CDR2 FVKESK. V lost 5 bases and J 2 bases, leaving 17 bases between the germline ends. CDR3 length: 16 residues. CDR3 sequence (DNA): TGTGCCAGCAGCATTCGGACAGCGTCGTCCACAGATACGCAGTATTTT. This gives the protein CASSIRTASSTDTQYF.

The CDR3 sequence is CASSYRWGEAGELFF. Here the CDR3 DNA reads TGTGCCAGCAGCTATAGATGGGGAGAAGCCGGGGAGCTGTTTTTT. The V and J genes are TRBV5-5 and TRBJ2-2; maybe TRBD2 (5 bases). The V and J ends lost 3 bases and 6 bases respectively, with 15 bases between them. CDR3 size: 15 residues. Germline values: CDR1 SGHKS, CDR2 YYEKEE (reference sequence).

The chain is built from TRBV21-1 and TRBJ1-6; the D call TRBD1 from the table was never checked on the DNA. TRBV21-1 constitutes a pseudogene. This CDR3 is 15 amino acids long. The CDR3 bases are TGTGCCAGCAAGTCCAGGGAAATTCATAATTCACCCCTCCACTTT. Translated: CASKSREIHNSPLHF.

This chain joins TRBV23-1 and TRBJ1-4; no clear D. TRBV23-1 is sorted into the ORF group, with uncertain function. The CDR3 covers 14 residues. Trimming took off 4 bases at V and 5 bases at J, with 11 bases between the two ends. The CDR3 region has the DNA TGCGCCAGCAGTCTGACGGGTCCCAATGAAAAACTGTTTTTT. Protein sequence: CASSLTGPNEKLFF.